The T cell receptor beta chain under discussion was sequenced for a study of OX40 agonist ivuxolimab in advanced cancers. Broadly, across the study: The costimulatory receptor OX40 (CD134) was targeted by ivuxolimab, a fully human IgG2 agonistic monoclonal antibody. Intravenous ivuxolimab was administered to patients every 2 weeks at six dose levels: 0.01, 0.1, 0.3, 1.5, 3 and 10 mg/kg. Of the 50 or so patients in dose escalation, about 20 had hepatocellular carcinoma, about 15 had melanoma, 9 had renal cell carcinoma and 9 had head and neck cancer. In the dose-escalation cohort, 75% to 90% of patients were male, and the mean age was 60 years with a range of roughly 23 to 79. Patients were allowed to have had prior anti-PD-1, anti-PD-L1 or anti-CTLA-4 therapy, and approximately 43% of the dose-escalation patients had previously received checkpoint inhibitors. Partial responses were achieved by three dose-escalation patients, of whom one had hepatocellular carcinoma and two had cutaneous melanoma. The purpose of peripheral TCRbeta sequencing was to test whether ivuxolimab changed TCR sequence diversity and led to clonal T-cell expansion. The paper covers the monotherapy dose-escalation part of the phase I ivuxolimab trial, which included N = 52 patients.

Genomic DNA was isolated from the sorted cells so that the TCRbeta CDR3 region could be sequenced. The immunoSEQ Assay was used to sequence the TCRbeta CDR3 regions. Entries here come from immuneACCESS through TCRdb and include only in-frame sequences with V and J called. Some clones fail to appear in such tables; in the studies checked, an unresolved V gene covers under half of the shortfall, and the cause of the remainder is unknown. The sample table holds tens of thousands of clones, of which 70% to 90% were seen once. The biggest ten clones account for around 2% of the sample. Patients with autoimmune disease history or receiving systemic immunosuppression were excluded from the trial. In every dose cohort, peripheral blood was drawn for TCR sequencing at baseline, cycle 4 day 1, and cycle 7 day 1. Samples came from an open-label, multicenter, first-in-human phase I dose-escalation trial of ivuxolimab. The trial enrolled adults with locally advanced or metastatic head and neck squamous cell, hepatocellular, melanoma or renal cell carcinoma. Before TCR sequencing, CD4+ T cells and CD8+ T cells from peripheral blood were sorted into separate populations.

V gives up 1 base and J gives up 2 bases, and the segment between their germline ends measures 3 bases. From its cysteine to its valine, the CDR3 spans 12 amino acids. CDR3 DNA is the only sequence kept; it has 36 bases, read in frame from the first base. As encoded in the germline V gene (reference sequence), CDR1 is MNHNY while CDR2 is SVGAGI. For this clone: Its antigen is still unknown. No much larger clone exists at a distance of one base, and base qualities are not known.

What the work shows at the level of the full study, not this receptor alone: At doses from 0.1 to 3.0 mg/kg, clonal expansion was seen in both CD4+ and CD8+ blood T cells between baseline and week 6. The antigen specificity of the clonally expanded peripheral T cells was not determined. In partial responders in the 0.1-3.0 mg/kg groups, normalized peripheral clonal expansion was found to be among the lowest, especially among CD8+ T cells. Low levels of normalized T-cell clonal expansion were also shown by some nonresponding patients. On average, CD8+ T cells showed more expanded clones than CD4+ T cells after ivuxolimab.

The clonotype comes from an adult with an advanced solid tumor such as melanoma, head and neck, liver or kidney cancer. Recombination joined TRBV6-6 with TRBJ2-7; no confident D gene assignment can be made. The source material was CD4+ or CD8+ T cells sorted from blood, sampled in a trial of the OX40 agonist ivuxolimab. The CDR3 here reads CASSYCPYEQYV. The DNA reads TGTGCCAGCAGTTACTGCCCCTACGAGCAGTACGTC.